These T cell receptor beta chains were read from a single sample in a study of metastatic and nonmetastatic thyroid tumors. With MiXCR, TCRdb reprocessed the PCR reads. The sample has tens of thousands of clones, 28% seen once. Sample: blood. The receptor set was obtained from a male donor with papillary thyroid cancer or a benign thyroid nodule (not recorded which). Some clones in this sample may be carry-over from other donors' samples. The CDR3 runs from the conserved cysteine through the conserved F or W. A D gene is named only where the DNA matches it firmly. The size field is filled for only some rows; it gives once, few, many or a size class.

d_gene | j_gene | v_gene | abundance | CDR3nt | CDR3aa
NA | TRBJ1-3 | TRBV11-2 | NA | TGTGCCAGCAGCTTAACCCCCGGGCAGGAATACTCTGGAAACACCATATATTTT | CASSLTPGQEYSGNTIYF
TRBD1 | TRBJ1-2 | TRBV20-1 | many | TGCAGTGCTAGTGCGACAGGGGAAGTTCTTGGTGGCTACACCTTC | CSASATGEVLGGYTF
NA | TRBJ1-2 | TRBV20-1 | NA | TGCAGTGCTAAGGACGGACAGACTCTTGGGGGCTACACCTTC | CSAKDGQTLGGYTF
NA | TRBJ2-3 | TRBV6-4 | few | TGTGCCAGCAGTGAAGGAAATATCGGGGGTACGGATACGCAGTATTTT | CASSEGNIGGTDTQYF
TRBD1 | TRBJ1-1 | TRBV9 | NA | TGTGCCAGCAGCGAAGATCCGAGACAGGGGAACGAAGGCGACACTGAAGCTTTCTTT | CASSEDPRQGNEGDTEAFF
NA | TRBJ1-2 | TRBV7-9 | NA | TGTGCCTGCAGATTAATCCCACAGACCTATGGCTACACCTTC | CACRLIPQTYGYTF
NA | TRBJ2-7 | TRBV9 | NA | TGTGCCAGCAGCTCCCTTCCTAGCTGTTCGACCTACGAGCAGTACTTC | CASSSLPSCSTYEQYF
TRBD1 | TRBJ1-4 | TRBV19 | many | TGTGCCACCACGATCGGACAGGGTAATGAAAAACTGTTTTTT | CATTIGQGNEKLFF
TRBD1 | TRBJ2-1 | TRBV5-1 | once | TGCGCCAGCAGCTTGGGACAGGGTGGTATGGATGAGCAGTTCTTC | CASSLGQGGMDEQFF
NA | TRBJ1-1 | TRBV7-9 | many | TGTGCCAGCAACCGAGCGGACGGGAACACTGAAGCTTTCTTT | CASNRADGNTEAFF
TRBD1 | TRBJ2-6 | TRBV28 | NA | TGTGCCAGCATGAAGGGGGCGATCTCTGGGGCCAACGTCCTGACTTTC | CASMKGAISGANVLTF
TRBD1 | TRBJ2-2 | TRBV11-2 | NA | TGTGCCAGCAGCACCCGAAGAGATGACAGGGGTAACGCCGGGGAGCTGTTTTTT | CASSTRRDDRGNAGELFF
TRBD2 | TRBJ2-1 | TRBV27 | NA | TGTGCCAGCAGTTTATACGGGGGGGGGTCCAATGAGCAGTTCTTC | CASSLYGGGSNEQFF
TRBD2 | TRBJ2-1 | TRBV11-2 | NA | TGTGCCAGCAGCTTAGGCGGACGGACTAGCAATGAGCAGTTCTTC | CASSLGGRTSNEQFF
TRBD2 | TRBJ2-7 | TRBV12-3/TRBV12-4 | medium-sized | TGTGCCAGCCAGTTTCGGGGACTAGCGGGAGGCCGTCTCGAGCAGTACTTC | CASQFRGLAGGRLEQYF
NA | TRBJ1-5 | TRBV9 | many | TGTGCCAGCAGCGACGGGACTGGGAATCAGCCCCAGCATTTT | CASSDGTGNQPQHF
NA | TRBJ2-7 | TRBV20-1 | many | TGCAGTGCGCAAAGGAGGTACGAGCAGTACTTC | CSAQRRYEQYF
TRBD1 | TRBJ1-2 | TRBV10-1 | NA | TGCGGCAGCAGTGGGCCAGGGGGATCGGGCTACACCTTC | CGSSGPGGSGYTF
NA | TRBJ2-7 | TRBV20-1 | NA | TGCAGTGCTAGAAAAGCGGGCACCTACGAGCAGTACTTC | CSARKAGTYEQYF
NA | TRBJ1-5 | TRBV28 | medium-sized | TGTGCCAGCAGTTTCGACGGGCCTCATCAGCCCCAGCATTTT | CASSFDGPHQPQHF
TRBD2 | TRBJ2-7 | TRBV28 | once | TGTGCCAGCGGAGAGCGGGAGGCGTCCTACGAGCAGTACTTC | CASGEREASYEQYF
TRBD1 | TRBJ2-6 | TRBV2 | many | TGTGCCAGCAGGCACAGGGGGATCCCTGGGGCCAACGTCCTGACTTTC | CASRHRGIPGANVLTF
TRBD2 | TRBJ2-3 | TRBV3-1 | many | TGTGCCAGCAGCCAAGCGAATTGGGCTAGCGGGACAGATACGCAGTATTTT | CASSQANWASGTDTQYF
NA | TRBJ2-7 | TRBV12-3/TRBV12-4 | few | TGTGCCATCAGTTTGTACGACTCCTACGAGCAGTACTTC | CAISLYDSYEQYF
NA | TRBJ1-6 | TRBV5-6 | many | TGTGCCAGCAGCTCGATACCCCTTGGGCCCCTCCACTTT | CASSSIPLGPLHF
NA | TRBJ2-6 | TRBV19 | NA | TGTGCCAGTACCAAATCTGCTCTTTGGGAATATGGGGCCAACGTCCTGACTTTC | CASTKSALWEYGANVLTF
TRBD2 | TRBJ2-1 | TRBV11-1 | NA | TGTGCCAGCAGGGATAGCGGGAGGCTGGACAATGAGCAGTTCTTC | CASRDSGRLDNEQFF
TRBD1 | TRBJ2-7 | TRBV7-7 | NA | TGTGCCAGCAGCTTAGTAGGACAGGCCCTTGGCATCTACGAGCAGTACTTC | CASSLVGQALGIYEQYF
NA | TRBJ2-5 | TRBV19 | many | TGTGCCACCTCCCCAGGTTCGCCCCCAGAGACCCAGTACTTC | CATSPGSPPETQYF
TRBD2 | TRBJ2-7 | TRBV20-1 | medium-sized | TGCAGTGCTAATCCCCCGGGACTAGCGGAGTATATGAGCTCCTACGAGCAGTACTTC | CSANPPGLAEYMSSYEQYF
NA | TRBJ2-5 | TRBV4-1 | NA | TGCGCCAGCAGCCAAGATCCTTTATCGGGGGCTGATACCCAGTACTTC | CASSQDPLSGADTQYF
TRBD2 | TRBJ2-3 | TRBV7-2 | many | TGTGCCAGCAGCTTAGGCCGTGCGGGGGGGCGCACAGATACGCAGTATTTT | CASSLGRAGGRTDTQYF
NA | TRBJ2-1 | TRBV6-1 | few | TGTGCCAGCAGTAAGGGAAGAGGAGGTCGGTCCTACAATGAGCAGTTCTTC | CASSKGRGGRSYNEQFF
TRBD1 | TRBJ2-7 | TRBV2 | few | TGTGCCAGCAGTGTGACCAGGGGGACGTACGAGCAGTACTTC | CASSVTRGTYEQYF
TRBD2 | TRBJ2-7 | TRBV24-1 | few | TGTGCCACCAGTGATTTTAGCGGGGGATCCTACGAGCAGTACTTC | CATSDFSGGSYEQYF
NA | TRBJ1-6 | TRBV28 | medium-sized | TGTGCCAGCAGTTTCCCTAGTTCACCCCTCCACTTT | CASSFPSSPLHF
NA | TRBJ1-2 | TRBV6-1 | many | TGTGCCAGCACCAGTGGGATTGGCTACACCTTC | CASTSGIGYTF
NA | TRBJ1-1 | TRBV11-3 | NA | TGTGCCAGCAGCCTTTCGGGGGGGAACACTGAAGCTTTCTTT | CASSLSGGNTEAFF
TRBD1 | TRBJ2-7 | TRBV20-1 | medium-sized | TGCAGTGCTTTTAAAGGACAGGGTGGCTACGAGCAGTACTTC | CSAFKGQGGYEQYF
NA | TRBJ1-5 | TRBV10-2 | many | TGCGCCAGCAGTGAGGGGACATTAAGTCAGCCCCAGCATTTT | CASSEGTLSQPQHF
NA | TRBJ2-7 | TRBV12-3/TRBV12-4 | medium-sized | TGTGCCAGCAGTTTAATTAATGGGGTCGGCTACGAGCAGTACTTC | CASSLINGVGYEQYF
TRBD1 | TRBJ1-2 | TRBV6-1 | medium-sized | TGTGCCAGCAGTGAAGACAGGGGCGGAGGCTACACCTTC | CASSEDRGGGYTF
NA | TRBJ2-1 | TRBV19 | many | TGTGCCAGTAGTATAGGGGGGGGGCCGCACAATGAGCAGTTCTTC | CASSIGGGPHNEQFF
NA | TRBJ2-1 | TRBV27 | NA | TGTGCCAGCAGTCCCCGGACAACTTCCAAGTCCTACAATGAGCAGTTCTTC | CASSPRTTSKSYNEQFF
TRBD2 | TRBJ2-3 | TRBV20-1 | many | TGCAGTGCTAGAGTACTATACGGACTAGCGGGTCCCACAGATACGCAGTATTTT | CSARVLYGLAGPTDTQYF
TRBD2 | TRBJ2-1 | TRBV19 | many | TGTGCCGCGTCCCGCCTAGCGGGGGACCTCTCCTACAATGAGCAGTTCTTC | CAASRLAGDLSYNEQFF
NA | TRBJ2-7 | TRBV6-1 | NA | TGTGCCAGCAGTTTTACATGGGGACCGGCCGGGCACGAGCAGTACTTC | CASSFTWGPAGHEQYF
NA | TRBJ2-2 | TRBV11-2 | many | NA | CASSLVGLQLRAGELLF
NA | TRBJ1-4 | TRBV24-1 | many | TGTGCCACCAGTGATTCCGGACGGAATAATGAAAAACTGTTTTTT | CATSDSGRNNEKLFF
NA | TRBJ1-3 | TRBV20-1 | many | TGCAGTGCTAGATCCTTAGGTGGAAACACCATATATTTT | CSARSLGGNTIYF
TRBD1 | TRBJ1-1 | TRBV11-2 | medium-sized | TGTGCCAGCAGCTTTGGAGGGACAGGAATCACTGAAGCTTTCTTT | CASSFGGTGITEAFF
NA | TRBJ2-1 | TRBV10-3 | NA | TGTTCCATCAGTGAGACGACCGCCAGCAAACCCAATGAGCAGTTCTTC | CSISETTASKPNEQFF
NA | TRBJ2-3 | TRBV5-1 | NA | TGCGCCAGCAGCTTGGGGACAAATCGGGCAAATACGCAGTATTTT | CASSLGTNRANTQYF
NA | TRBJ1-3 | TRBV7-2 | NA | TGTGCCAGCAGGGTGGGGGCTACCTCTGGAAACACCATATATTTT | CASRVGATSGNTIYF
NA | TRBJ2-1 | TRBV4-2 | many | TGTGCCAGCAGCCAAGAAGGACAGAGAGTCAATGAGCAGTTCTTC | CASSQEGQRVNEQFF
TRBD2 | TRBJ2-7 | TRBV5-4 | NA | TGTGCCAGCATGGGAGCGGGGAGCTACGAGCAGAACTTC | CASMGAGSYEQNF